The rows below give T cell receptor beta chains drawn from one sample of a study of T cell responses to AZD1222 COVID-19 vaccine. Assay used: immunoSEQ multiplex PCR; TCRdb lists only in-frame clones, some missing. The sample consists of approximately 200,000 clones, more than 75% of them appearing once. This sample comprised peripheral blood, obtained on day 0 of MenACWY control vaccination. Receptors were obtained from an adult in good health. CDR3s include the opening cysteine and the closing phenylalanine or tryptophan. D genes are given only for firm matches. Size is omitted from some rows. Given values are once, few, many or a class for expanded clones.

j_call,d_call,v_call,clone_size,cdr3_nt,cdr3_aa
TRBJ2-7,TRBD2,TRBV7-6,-,TGTGCCAGCAGCCTGGTTGCCTCCGGGACTAGCGGTGGGACTCCCTACGAGCAGTACTTC,CASSLVASGTSGGTPYEQYF
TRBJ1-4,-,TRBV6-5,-,TGTGCCAGCAGTTACTCGACCCACCTTGAAAAACTGTTTTTT,CASSYSTHLEKLFF
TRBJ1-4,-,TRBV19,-,TGTGCCAGTTCCTTCGGGACCTCTCGGGAAAAACTGTTTTTT,CASSFGTSREKLFF
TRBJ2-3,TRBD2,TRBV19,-,TGTGCCAGTACTAGCGGGGGGACACACACAGATACGCAGTATTTT,CASTSGGTHTDTQYF
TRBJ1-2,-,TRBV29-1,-,TGCAGCGTTGAAAACAGGTCGGGCTATGGCTACACCTTC,CSVENRSGYGYTF
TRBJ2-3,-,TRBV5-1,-,TGCGCCAGCAGGAGAGCCCAACAAGGCACAGATACGCAGTATTTT,CASRRAQQGTDTQYF
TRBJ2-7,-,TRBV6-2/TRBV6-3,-,TGTGCCAGCAGTCCCACACCCTGGGGCGAGCAGTACTTC,CASSPTPWGEQYF
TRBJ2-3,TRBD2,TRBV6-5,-,TGTGCCAGCAGTTACTCGGGGGGAGGGGATACGCAGTATTTT,CASSYSGGGDTQYF
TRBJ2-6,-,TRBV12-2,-,TGTGCAAGTCGCTTAAAGCCACACTCTGGGGCCAACGTCCTGACTTTC,CASRLKPHSGANVLTF
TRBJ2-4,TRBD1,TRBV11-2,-,TGTGCCAGCAGCTTAGCGGGACAGAGTCTAGCCAAAAACATTCAGTACTTC,CASSLAGQSLAKNIQYF
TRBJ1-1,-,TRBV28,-,TGTGCCAGCTCCGGACGGACAGTTATGAACACTGAAGCTTTCTTT,CASSGRTVMNTEAFF
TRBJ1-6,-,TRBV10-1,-,TGCGCCATCAACACGGGGGGGGCCCACAGCAATTCACCCCTCCACTTT,CAINTGGAHSNSPLHF
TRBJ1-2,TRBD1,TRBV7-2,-,TGTGCCAGCAGCTTAGCAACAGGGGGGTCTGGCTATGGCTACACCTTC,CASSLATGGSGYGYTF
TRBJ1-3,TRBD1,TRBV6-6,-,TGTGCCAGCAGTGGGACAGCCTCTGGAAACACCATATATTTT,CASSGTASGNTIYF
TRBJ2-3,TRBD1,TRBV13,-,TGTGCCAGCACCCAAGGGGGCCGCACAGATACGCAGTATTTT,CASTQGGRTDTQYF
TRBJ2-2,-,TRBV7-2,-,TGTGCCAGCAGCTTTAACCGGGACTTCTTCAAAACCACCGGGGAGCTGTTTTTT,CASSFNRDFFKTTGELFF
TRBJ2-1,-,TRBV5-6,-,TGTGCCAGCAGCGTCTGGGACCGCGCAGGCTCCTACAATGAGCAGTTCTTC,CASSVWDRAGSYNEQFF
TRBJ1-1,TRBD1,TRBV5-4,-,TGTGCCAGCAGCTTGGAGGGGACAGGGTGGAGCACTGAAGCTTTCTTT,CASSLEGTGWSTEAFF
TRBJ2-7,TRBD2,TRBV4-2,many,TGTGCCAGCAGCCAACTACGGGAGGGCTCCTACGAGCAGTACTTC,CASSQLREGSYEQYF
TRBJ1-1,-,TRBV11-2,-,TGTGCCAGCAGCGCAGGACTGATTGAAGCTTTCTTT,CASSAGLIEAFF